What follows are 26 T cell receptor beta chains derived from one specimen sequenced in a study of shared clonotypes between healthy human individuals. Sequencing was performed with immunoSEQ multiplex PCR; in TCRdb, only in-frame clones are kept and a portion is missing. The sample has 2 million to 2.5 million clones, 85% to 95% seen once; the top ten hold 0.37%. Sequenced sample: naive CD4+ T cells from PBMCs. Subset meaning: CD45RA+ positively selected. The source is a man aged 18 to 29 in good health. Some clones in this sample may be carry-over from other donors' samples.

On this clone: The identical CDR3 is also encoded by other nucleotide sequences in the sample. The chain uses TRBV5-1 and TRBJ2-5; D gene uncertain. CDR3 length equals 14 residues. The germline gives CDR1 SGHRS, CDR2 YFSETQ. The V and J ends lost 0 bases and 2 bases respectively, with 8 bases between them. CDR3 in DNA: TGCGCCAGCAGCTTGGGTTCTCAGCAAGAGACCCAGTACTTC. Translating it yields CASSLGSQQETQYF.

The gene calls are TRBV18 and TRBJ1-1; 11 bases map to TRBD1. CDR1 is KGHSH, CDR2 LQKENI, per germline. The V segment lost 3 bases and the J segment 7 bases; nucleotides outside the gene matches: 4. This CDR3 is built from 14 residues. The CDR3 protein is CASSPGTGGFEAFF. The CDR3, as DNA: TGTGCCAGCTCACCGGGGACAGGGGGATTTGAAGCTTTCTTT.

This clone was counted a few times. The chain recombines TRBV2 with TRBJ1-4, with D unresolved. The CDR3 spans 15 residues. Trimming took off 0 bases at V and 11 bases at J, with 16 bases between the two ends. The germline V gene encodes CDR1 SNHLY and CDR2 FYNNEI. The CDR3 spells CASSEALLSVSKLFF. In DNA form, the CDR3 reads TGTGCCAGCAGTGAAGCGCTTCTCAGCGTTTCGAAACTGTTTTTT. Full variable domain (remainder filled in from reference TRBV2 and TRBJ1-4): EPEVTQTPSHQVTQMGQEVILRCVPISNHLYFYWYRQILGQKVEFLVSFYNNEISEKSEIFDDQFSVERPDGSNFTLKIRSTKLEDSAMYFCASSEALLSVSKLFFGSGTQLSVL.

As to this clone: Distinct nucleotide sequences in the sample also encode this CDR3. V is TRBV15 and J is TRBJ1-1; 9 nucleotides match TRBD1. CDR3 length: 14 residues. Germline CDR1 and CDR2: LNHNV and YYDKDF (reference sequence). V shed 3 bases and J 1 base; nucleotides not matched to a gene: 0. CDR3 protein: CATSRDRGNTEAFF. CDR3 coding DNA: TGTGCCACCAGCAGGGACAGGGGGAACACTGAAGCTTTCTTT.

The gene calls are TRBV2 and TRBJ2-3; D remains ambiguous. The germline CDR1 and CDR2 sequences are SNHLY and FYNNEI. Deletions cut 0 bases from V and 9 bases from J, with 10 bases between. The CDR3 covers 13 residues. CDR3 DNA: TGTGCCAGCAGTGAAGCGTGGCTCGGGACGCAGTATTTT. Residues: CASSEAWLGTQYF.

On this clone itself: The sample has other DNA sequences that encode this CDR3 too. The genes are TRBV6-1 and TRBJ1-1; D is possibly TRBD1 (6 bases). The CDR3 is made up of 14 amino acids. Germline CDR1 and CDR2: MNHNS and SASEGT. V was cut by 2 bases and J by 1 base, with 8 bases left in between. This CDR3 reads CASSERGRNTEAFF. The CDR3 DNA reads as TGTGCCAGCAGTGAACGGGGGCGGAACACTGAAGCTTTCTTT.

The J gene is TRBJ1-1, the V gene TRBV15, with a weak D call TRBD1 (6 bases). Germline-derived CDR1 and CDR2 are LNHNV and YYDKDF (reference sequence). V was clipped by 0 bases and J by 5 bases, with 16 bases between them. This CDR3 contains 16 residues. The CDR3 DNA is TGTGCCACCAGCAGAGATTGGGGGCGAGTGTGGACTGAAGCTTTCTTT. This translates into CATSRDWGRVWTEAFF.

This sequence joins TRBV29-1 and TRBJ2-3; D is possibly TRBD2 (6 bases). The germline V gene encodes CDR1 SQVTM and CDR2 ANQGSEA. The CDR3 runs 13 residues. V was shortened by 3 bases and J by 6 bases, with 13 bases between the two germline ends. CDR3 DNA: TGCAGCGTTGAGATCGGGAGCGTGGATACGCAGTATTTT. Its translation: CSVEIGSVDTQYF.

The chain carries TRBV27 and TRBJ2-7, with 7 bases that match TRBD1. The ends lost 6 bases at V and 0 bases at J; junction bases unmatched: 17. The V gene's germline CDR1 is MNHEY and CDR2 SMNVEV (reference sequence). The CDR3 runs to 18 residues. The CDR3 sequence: CASSYPITTGPSSYEQYF. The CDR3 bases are TGTGCCAGCAGCTATCCCATTACGACAGGGCCGAGCTCCTACGAGCAGTACTTC.

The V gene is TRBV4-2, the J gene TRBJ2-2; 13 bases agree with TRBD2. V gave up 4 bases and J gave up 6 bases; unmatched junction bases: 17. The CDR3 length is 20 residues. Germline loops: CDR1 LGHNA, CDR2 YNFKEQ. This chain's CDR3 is CASSPNSLGLAGDPAGELFF. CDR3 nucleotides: TGTGCCAGCAGCCCCAACTCTCTAGGACTAGCGGGAGATCCCGCCGGGGAGCTGTTTTTT.

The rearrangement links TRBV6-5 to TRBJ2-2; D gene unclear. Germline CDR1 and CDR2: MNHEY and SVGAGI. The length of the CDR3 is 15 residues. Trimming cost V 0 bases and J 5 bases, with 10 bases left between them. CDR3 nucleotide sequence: TGTGCCAGCAGTTACTCGACACTACTTACCGGGGAGCTGTTTTTT. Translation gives CASSYSTLLTGELFF.

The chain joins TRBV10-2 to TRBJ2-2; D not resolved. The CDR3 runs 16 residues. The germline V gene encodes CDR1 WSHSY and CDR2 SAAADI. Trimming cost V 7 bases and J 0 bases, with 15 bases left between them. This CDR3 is CASKAIRASNTGELFF. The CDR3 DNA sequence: TGCGCCAGCAAGGCTATCCGAGCTTCGAACACCGGGGAGCTGTTTTTT.

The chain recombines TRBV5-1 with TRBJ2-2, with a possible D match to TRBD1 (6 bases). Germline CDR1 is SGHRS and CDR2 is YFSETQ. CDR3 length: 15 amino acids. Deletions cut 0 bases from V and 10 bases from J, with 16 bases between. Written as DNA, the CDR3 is TGCGCCAGCAGCTTGGAACAGGGCGCGATCACGGAGCTGTTTTTT. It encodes CASSLEQGAITELFF.

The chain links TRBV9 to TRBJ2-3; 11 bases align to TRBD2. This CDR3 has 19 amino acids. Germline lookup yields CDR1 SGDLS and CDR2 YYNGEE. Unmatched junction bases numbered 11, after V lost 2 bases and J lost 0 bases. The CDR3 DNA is TGTGCCAGCAGCGTTGGGGTAGGGACTAGCGGCTTTAGCACAGATACGCAGTATTTT. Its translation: CASSVGVGTSGFSTDTQYF.

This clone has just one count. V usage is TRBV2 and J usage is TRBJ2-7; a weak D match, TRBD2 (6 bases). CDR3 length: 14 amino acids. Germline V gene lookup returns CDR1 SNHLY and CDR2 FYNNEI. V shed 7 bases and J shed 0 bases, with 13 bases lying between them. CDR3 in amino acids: CASNPRGSSYEQYF. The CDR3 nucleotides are TGTGCCAGCAACCCTCGGGGGAGCTCCTACGAGCAGTACTTC.

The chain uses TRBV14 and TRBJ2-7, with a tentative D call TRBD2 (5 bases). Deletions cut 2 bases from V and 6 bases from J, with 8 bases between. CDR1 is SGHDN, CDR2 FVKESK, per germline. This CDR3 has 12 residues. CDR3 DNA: TGTGCCAGCAGCCAATCCGGGATCGAGCAGTACTTC. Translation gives CASSQSGIEQYF.

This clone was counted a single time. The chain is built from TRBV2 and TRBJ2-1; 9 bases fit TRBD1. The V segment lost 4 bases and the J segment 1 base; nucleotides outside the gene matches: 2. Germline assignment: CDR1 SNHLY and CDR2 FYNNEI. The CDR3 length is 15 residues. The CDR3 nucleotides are TGTGCCAGCAGTGTGGGACAGGGTTCCTACAATGAGCAGTTCTTC. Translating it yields CASSVGQGSYNEQFF. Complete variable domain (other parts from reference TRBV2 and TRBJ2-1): EPEVTQTPSHQVTQMGQEVILRCVPISNHLYFYWYRQILGQKVEFLVSFYNNEISEKSEIFDDQFSVERPDGSNFTLKIRSTKLEDSAMYFCASSVGQGSYNEQFFGPGTRLTVL.

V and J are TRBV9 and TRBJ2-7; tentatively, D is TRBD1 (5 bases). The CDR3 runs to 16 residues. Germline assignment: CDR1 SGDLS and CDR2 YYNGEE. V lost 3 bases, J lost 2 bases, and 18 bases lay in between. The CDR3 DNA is TGTGCCAGCAGCGGCAGGATCCGCGACAGCCCCTACGAGCAGTACTTC. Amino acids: CASSGRIRDSPYEQYF.

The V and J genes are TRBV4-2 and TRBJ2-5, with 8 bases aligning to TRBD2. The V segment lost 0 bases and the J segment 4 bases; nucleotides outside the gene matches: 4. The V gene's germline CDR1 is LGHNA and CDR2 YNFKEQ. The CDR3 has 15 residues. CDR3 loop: CASSQDPRGGETQYF. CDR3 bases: TGTGCCAGCAGCCAAGATCCACGGGGGGGAGAGACCCAGTACTTC.

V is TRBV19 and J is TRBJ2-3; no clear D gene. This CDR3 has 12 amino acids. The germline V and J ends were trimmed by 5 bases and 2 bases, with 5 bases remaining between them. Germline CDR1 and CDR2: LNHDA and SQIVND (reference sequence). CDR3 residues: CASSSNTDTQYF. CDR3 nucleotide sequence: TGTGCCAGTAGTTCAAACACAGATACGCAGTATTTT.

The CDR3 sequence is CASSLTWEGETQYF. The CDR3 DNA reads TGTGCCAGCAGCCTAACTTGGGAGGGGGAGACCCAGTACTTC. The J gene is TRBJ2-5, the V gene TRBV25-1, with TRBD2 identical over 7 bases. Trimming took 6 bases from V and 5 from J; bases not matched to a gene: 9. The CDR3 covers 14 residues. Germline loops: CDR1 MGHDK, CDR2 SYGVNS.

The DNA for the CDR3 is TGTGCCAGCAGCTTAGATAAAGACAGGAAGGCCGGCGAGCAGTACTTC. It codes for CASSLDKDRKAGEQYF. J is TRBJ2-7 and V is TRBV11-2; tentatively, D is TRBD1 (6 bases). The CDR3 length is 16 residues. Germline values: CDR1 SGHAT, CDR2 FQNNGV. With 0 bases removed from V and 6 bases from J, the gap between germline ends came to 18 bases.

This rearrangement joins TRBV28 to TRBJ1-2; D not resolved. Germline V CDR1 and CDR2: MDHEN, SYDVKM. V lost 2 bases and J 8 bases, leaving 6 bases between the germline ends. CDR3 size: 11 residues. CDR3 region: CASSLGAGYTF. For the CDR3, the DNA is TGTGCCAGCAGTTTAGGAGCCGGCTACACCTTC.

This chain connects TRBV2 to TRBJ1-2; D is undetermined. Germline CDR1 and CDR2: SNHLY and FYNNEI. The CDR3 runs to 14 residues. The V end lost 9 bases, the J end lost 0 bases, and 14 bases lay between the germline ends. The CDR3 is CASLRGTANYGYTF. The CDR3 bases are TGTGCCAGTTTGCGGGGAACAGCTAACTATGGCTACACCTTC.

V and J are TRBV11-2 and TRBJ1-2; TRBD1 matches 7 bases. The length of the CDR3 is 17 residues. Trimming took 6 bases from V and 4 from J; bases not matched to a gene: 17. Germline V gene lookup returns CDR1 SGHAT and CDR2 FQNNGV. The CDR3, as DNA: TGTGCCAGCAGACCTCTCGGGGGGACAGAACTCATCTATGGCTACACCTTC. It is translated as CASRPLGGTELIYGYTF.

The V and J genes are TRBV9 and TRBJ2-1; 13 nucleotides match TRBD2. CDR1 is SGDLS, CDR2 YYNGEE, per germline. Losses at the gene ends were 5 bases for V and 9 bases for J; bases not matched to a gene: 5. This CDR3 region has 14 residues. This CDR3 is CASRGLAGRGEQFF. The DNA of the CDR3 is TGTGCCAGCAGGGGACTAGCGGGACGGGGTGAGCAGTTCTTC.